Sequencing of this TCR beta chain was carried out in a study of blood T cell repertoires in COVID-19. Study-level background: Donors in the United States, Italy and Spain gave samples during acute or convalescent COVID-19. Sources were T cells, B-cell-depleted T cells, or PBMCs; the material itself was cDNA or gDNA.

Under the authors' procedure: How many nucleated cells were present was estimated from reference gene primer amplification. Some clones are missing from TCRdb's copy, which holds only in-frame ones; the method was immunoSEQ multiplex PCR. The DNA gave D and trimming, while V, J and clone size come from that table. The sample includes approximately 88,000 clones, approximately 81% seen only once; the top ten take more than 14%. The germline V gene encodes CDR1 SGHVS and CDR2 FQNEAQ. V gave up 5 bases and J gave up 3 bases; unmatched junction bases: 8. CDR3 length: 15 residues. The TCR sequence derives from a woman in her sixties or seventies with acute or convalescent COVID-19. This sequence joins TRBV7-8 and TRBJ1-1; 8 nucleotides align to TRBD1. Sequenced sample: peripheral blood. This CDR3 reads CASSPHRGDHTEAFF. The DNA for the CDR3 is TGTGCCAGCAGCCCCCACAGGGGGGATCACACTGAAGCTTTCTTT.